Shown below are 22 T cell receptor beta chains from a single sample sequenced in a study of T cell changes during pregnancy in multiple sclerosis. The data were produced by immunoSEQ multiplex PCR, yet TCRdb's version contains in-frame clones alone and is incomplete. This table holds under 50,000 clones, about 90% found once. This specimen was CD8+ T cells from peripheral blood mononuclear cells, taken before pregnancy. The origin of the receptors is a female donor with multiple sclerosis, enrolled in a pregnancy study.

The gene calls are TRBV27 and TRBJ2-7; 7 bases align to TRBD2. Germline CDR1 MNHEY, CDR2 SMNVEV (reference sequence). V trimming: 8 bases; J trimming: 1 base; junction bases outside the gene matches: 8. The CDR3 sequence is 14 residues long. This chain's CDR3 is CASSSGTESYEQYF. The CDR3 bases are TGTGCCAGCTCAAGCGGGACCGAGTCCTACGAGCAGTACTTC.

The CDR3 region is CASSTPGTYHNEQFF. The CDR3, as DNA: TGTGCCAGTAGTACCCCAGGGACATATCACAATGAGCAGTTCTTC. V and J are TRBV19 and TRBJ2-1, with D possibly being TRBD1 (6 bases). The V gene's germline CDR1 is LNHDA and CDR2 SQIVND (reference sequence). This CDR3 is built from 15 residues. Trimming took off 4 bases at V and 5 bases at J, with 15 bases between the two ends.

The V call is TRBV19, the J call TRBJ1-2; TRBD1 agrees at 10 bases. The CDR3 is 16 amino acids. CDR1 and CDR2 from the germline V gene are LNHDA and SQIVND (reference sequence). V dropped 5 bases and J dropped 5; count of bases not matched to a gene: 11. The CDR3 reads CASSGMGTGVEYGYTF. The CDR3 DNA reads TGTGCCAGTAGTGGAATGGGGACAGGGGTTGAGTATGGCTACACCTTC.

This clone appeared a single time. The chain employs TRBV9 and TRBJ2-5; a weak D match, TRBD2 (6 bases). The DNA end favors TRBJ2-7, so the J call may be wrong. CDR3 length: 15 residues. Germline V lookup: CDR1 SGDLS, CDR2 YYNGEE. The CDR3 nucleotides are TGTGCCAGCAGCGTCGACAAGGAGCGGGCCTACGAGCAGTACTTC. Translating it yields CASSVDKERAYEQYF.

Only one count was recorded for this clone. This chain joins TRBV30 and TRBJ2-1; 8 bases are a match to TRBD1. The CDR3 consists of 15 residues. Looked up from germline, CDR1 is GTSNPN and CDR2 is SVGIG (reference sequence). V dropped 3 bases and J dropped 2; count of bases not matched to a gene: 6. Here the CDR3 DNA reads TGTGCCTGGAGGGGACCAGGGGGCGCCTACAATGAGCAGTTCTTC. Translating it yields CAWRGPGGAYNEQFF.

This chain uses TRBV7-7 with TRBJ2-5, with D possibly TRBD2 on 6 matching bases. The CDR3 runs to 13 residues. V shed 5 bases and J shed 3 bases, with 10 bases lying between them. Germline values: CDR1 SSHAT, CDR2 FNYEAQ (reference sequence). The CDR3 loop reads CASSRRLEETQYF. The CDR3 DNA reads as TGTGCCAGCAGCCGACGACTAGAAGAGACCCAGTACTTC. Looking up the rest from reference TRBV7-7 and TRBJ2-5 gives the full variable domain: GAGVSQSPRYKVTKRGQDVTLRCDPISSHATLYWYQQALGQGPEFLTYFNYEAQPDKSGLPSDRFSAERPEGSISTLTIQRTEQRDSAMYRCASSRRLEETQYFGPGTRLLVL.

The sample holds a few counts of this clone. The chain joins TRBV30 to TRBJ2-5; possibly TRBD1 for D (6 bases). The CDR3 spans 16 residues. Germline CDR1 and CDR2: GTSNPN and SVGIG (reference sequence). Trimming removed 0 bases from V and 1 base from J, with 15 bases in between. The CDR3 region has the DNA TGTGCCTGGAGTGTACTGGGTGTGGGGGCCCAAGAGACCCAGTACTTC. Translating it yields CAWSVLGVGAQETQYF.

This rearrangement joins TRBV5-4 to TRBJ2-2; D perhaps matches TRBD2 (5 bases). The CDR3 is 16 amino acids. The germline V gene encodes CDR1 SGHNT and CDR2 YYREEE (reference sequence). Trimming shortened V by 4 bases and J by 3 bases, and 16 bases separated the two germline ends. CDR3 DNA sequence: TGTGCCAGCAGCCCTAACCGGGGAATTTACACCGGGGAGCTGTTTTTT. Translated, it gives CASSPNRGIYTGELFF. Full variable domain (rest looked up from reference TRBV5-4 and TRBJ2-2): ETGVTQSPTHLIKTRGQQVTLRCSSQSGHNTVSWYQQALGQGPQFIFQYYREEENGRGNFPPRFSGLQFPNYSSELNVNALELDDSALYLCASSPNRGIYTGELFFGEGSRLTVL.

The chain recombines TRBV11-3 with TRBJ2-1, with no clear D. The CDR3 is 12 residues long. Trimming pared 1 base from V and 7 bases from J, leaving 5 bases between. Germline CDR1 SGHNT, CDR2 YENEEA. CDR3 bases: TGTGCCAGCAGCTTAGTAGATAATGAGCAGTTCTTC. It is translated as CASSLVDNEQFF.

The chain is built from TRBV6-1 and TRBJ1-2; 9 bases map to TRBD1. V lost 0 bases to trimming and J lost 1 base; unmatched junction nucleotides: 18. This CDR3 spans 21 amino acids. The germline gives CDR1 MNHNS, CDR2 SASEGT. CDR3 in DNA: TGTGCCAGCAGTGAAGCCTGGATGGGGATTACCGGGACAGGGATTAACTATGGCTACACCTTC. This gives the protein CASSEAWMGITGTGINYGYTF.

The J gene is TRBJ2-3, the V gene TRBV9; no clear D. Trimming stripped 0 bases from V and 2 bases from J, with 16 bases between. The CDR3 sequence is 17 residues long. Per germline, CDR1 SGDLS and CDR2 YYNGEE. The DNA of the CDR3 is TGTGCCAGCAGCGTAGATCCGGGTCCTACACCCACAGATACGCAGTATTTT. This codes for CASSVDPGPTPTDTQYF.

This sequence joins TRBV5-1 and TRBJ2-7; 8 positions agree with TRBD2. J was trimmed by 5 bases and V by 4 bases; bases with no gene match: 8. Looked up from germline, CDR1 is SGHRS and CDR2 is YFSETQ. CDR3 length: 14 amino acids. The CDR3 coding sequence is TGCGCCAGCAGCACAAGCGGGAGTCTCCACGAGCAGTACTTC. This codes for CASSTSGSLHEQYF.

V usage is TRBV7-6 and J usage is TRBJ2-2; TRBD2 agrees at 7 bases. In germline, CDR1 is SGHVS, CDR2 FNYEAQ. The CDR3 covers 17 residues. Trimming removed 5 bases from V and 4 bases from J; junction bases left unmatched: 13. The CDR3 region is CASSPTIGGGFTGELFF. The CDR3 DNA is TGTGCCAGCAGCCCCACCATTGGGGGGGGGTTCACCGGGGAGCTGTTTTTT. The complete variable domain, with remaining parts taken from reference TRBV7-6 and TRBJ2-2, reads GAGVSQSPRYKVTKRGQDVALRCDPISGHVSLYWYRQALGQGPEFLTYFNYEAQQDKSGLPNDRFSAERPEGSISTLTIQRTEQRDSAMYRCASSPTIGGGFTGELFFGEGSRLTVL.

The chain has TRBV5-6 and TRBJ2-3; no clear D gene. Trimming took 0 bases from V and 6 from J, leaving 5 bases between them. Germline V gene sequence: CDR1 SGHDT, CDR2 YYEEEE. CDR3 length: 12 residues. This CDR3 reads CASSLGRDTQYF. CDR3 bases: TGTGCCAGCAGCTTGGGTCGGGATACGCAGTATTTT.

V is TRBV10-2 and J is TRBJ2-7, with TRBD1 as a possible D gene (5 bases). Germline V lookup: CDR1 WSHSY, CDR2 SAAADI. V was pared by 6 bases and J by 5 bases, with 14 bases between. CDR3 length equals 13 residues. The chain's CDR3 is CASSDLWGNEQYF. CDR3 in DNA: TGCGCCAGCAGCGACCTATGGGGCAACGAGCAGTACTTC.

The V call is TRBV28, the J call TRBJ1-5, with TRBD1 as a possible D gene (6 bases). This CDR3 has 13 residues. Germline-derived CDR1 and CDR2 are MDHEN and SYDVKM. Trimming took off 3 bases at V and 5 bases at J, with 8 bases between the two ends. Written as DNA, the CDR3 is TGTGCCAGCAGTTTGGACAGTGATCAGCCCCAGCATTTT. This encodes CASSLDSDQPQHF.

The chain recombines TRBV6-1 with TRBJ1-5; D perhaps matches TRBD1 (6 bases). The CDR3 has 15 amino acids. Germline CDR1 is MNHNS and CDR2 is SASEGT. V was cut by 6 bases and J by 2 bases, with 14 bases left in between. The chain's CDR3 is CASRPTYRGNQPQHF. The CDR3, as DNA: TGTGCCAGCAGACCTACGTACAGGGGCAATCAGCCCCAGCATTTT.

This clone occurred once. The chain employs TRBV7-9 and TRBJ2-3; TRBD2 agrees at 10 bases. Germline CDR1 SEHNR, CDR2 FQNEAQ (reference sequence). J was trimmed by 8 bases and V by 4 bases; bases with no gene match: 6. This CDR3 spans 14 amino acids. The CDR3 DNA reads TGTGCCAGCAGCTCGAGCGGGGGGGCGGGTACGCAGTATTTT. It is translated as CASSSSGGAGTQYF.

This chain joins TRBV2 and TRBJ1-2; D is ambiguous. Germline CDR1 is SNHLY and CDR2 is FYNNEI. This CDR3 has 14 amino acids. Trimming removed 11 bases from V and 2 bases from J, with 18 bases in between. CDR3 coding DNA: TGTGCCTGCCCAACAACGGGGATGAACTATGGCTACACCTTC. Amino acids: CACPTTGMNYGYTF.

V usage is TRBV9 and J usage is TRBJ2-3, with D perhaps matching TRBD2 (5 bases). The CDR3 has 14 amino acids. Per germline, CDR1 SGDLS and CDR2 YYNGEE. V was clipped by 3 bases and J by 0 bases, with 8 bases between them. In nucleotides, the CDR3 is TGTGCCAGCAGCGGAGGGAGAAGCACAGATACGCAGTATTTT. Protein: CASSGGRSTDTQYF.

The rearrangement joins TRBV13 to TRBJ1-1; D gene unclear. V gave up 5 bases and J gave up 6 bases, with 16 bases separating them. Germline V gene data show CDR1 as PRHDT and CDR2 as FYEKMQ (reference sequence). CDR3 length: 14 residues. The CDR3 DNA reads TGTGCCAGCAGCCATACTGTACGGGGTCCTGAAGCTTTCTTT. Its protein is CASSHTVRGPEAFF. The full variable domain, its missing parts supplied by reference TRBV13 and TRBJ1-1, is AAGVIQSPRHLIKEKRETATLKCYPIPRHDTVYWYQQGPGQDPQFLISFYEKMQSDKGSIPDRFSAQQFSDYHSELNMSSLELGDSALYFCASSHTVRGPEAFFGQGTRLTVV.

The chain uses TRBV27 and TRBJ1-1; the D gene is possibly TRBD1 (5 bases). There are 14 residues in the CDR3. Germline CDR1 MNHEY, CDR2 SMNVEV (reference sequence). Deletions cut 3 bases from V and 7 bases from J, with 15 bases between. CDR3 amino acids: CASSLMTRGGEAFF. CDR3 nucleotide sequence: TGTGCCAGCAGTTTGATGACACGGGGGGGTGAAGCTTTCTTT.